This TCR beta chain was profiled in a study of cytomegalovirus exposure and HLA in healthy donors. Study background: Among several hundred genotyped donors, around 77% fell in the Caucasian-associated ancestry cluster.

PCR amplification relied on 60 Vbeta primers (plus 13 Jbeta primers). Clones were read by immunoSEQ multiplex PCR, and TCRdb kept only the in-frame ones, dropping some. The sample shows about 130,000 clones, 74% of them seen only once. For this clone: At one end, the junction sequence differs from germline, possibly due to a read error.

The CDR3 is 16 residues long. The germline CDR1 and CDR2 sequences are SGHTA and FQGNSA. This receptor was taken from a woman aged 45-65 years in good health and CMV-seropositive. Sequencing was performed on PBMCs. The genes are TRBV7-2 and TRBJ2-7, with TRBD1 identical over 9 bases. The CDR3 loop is CARSSVGQGRAYEQYF. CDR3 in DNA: TGTGCCCGCAGCTCGGTCGGACAGGGGAGGGCCTACGAGCAGTACTTC.